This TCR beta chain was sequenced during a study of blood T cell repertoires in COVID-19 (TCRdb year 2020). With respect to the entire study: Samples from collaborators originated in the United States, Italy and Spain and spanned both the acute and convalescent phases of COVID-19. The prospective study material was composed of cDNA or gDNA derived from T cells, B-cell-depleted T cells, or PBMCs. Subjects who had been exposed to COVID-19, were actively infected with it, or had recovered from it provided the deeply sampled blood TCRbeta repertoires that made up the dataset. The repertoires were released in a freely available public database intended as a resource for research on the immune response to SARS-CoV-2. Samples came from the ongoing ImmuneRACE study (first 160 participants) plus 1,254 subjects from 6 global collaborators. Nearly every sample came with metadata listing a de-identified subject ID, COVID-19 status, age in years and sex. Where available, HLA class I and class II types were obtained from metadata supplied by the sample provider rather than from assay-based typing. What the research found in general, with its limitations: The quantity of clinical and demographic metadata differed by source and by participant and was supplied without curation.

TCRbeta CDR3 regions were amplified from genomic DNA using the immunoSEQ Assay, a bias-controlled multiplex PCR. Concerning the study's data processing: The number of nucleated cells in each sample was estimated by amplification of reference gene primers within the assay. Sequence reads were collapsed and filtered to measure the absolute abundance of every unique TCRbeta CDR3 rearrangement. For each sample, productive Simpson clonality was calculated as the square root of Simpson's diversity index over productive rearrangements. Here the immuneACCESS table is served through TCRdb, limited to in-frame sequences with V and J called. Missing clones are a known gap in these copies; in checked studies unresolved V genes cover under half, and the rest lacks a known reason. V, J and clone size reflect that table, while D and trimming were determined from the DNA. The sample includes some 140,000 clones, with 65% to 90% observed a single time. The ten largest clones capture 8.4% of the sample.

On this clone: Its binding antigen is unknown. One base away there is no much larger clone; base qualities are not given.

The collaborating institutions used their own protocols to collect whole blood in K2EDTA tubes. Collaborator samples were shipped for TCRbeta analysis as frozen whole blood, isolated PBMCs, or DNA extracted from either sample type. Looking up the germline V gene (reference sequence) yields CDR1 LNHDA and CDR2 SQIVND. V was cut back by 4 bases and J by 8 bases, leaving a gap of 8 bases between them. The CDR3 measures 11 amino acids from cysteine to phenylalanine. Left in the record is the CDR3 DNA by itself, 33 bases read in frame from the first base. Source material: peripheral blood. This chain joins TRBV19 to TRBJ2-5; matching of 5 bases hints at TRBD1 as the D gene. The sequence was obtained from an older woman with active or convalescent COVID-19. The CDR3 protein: CASSRGGTQYF. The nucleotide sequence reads TGTGCCAGTAGTAGGGGCGGTACCCAGTACTTC.